This paragraph covers one TCR beta chain sequence. Its target is unknown. Generated by immunoSEQ multiplex PCR, the TCRdb table keeps only in-frame clones and is missing some. The sample has around 17,000 clones, around 92% seen once. Repeated repertoire sampling spanned the course of chemoradiotherapy. The data derive from a study of chemoradiotherapy in HPV16-positive cancers. The germline V gene encodes CDR1 MNHEY and CDR2 SVGAGI. Trimming took 7 bases from V and 6 from J, leaving 20 bases between them. CDR3 size: 15 residues. Notes on the study in general: Non-HPV-specific T cells did not expand in tumors during treatment, whereas candidate HPV-specific clones and E7-related motifs did. For HPV16-positive patients, expanding HPV-responsive T cells associated with longer recurrence-free survival.

The sequence was obtained from a human donor with HPV-associated anogenital cancer. The sample consisted of blood, taken from a patient who underwent chemoradiotherapy. The rearrangement links TRBV6-5 to TRBJ2-3, with a possible D match to TRBD2 (5 bases). CDR3 DNA: TGTGCCAGCAAGGGCCTCCAGGCAAGAGGGGATACGCAGTATTTT. It translates to CASKGLQARGDTQYF.